This T cell receptor beta chain derives from a study of blood T cell repertoires in COVID-19. Per the study methods: Estimation of nucleated cell counts relied on the amplification of reference gene primers. The data were produced by immunoSEQ multiplex PCR, yet TCRdb's version contains in-frame clones alone and is incomplete. V, J and clone size were drawn from that table, and D and trimming were deduced from the DNA. The sample has fewer than 300,000 clones, 70% to 90% seen once. Recruits, aged roughly 18 to 95 years, lived in 20 to 30 US areas. Cohort placement rested on clinical history that participants reported themselves. The CDR3 consists of 16 residues. Trimming took 6 bases from V and 2 from J, leaving 17 bases between them. CDR1 and CDR2 from the germline V gene are SGHTA and FQGNSA.

The source of this sequence is a man aged 18 to 30 who had recovered from COVID-19. This chain joins TRBV7-2 and TRBJ1-5; D is unresolved. What was sequenced was PBMCs or T cells enriched from blood (not recorded which). The CDR3 spells CASSKARLRGNQPQHF. CDR3 DNA sequence: TGTGCCAGCAGTAAAGCTCGACTTCGGGGCAATCAGCCCCAGCATTTT.